This TCR beta chain comes out of a study of T-cell reconstitution after alpha-beta-depleted transplantation in children. Researchers prepared the TCRbeta library using unique molecular identifiers, the study reports. TCRdb passed the PCR reads through MiXCR, listing each CDR3 protein once. This table holds 200,000 to 250,000 distinct CDR3 sequences, 8.5% to 10% found once. Germline V gene sequence: CDR1 LGHNA, CDR2 YNFKEQ. The germline V and J ends were trimmed by 2 bases and 4 bases, with 5 bases remaining between them. The CDR3 consists of 12 residues. The clonotype comes from a human donor who donated a stem cell graft to a child with acute lymphoblastic leukemia. The specimen comprised PBMCs from the stem cell graft donor, sampled from the stem cell graft. This chain joins TRBV4-2 and TRBJ1-1; D call uncertain. The DNA for the CDR3 is TGTGCCAGCAGCCAAAGGGCCACTGAAGCTTTCTTT. It is translated as CASSQRATEAFF.